Below are 18 T cell receptor beta chains sequenced from a single sample in a study of Tregs in tolerant kidney transplant recipients. Related graft donors supplied nonmyeloablative bone marrow transplants, and mixed chimerism was transient. Measured with immunoSEQ multiplex PCR; TCRdb has only the in-frame clones, and not every one. Its listing shows roughly 5,700 clones. The starting material was CD4+ T cells from blood (PBMCs), obtained roughly 15 months after the transplant. The receptors shown here come from a human patient who received a combined kidney and bone marrow transplant. Part of the T cell pool may stem from the graft donor.

By frequency, this clone is medium-sized. The CDR3 end falls 3 residues outside the read, so it is completed with the germline J gene. V gene TRBV5-5 combines with J gene TRBJ1-5; unclear D gene. Per the germline V gene, CDR1 is SGHKS and CDR2 is YYEKEE (reference sequence). V shed 0 bases and J shed 6 bases, with 13 bases lying between them. This CDR3 has 15 amino acids. Partial CDR3 DNA: TGTGCCAGCAGCTTGGTGGCGGGGAAAACTCAGCCC. Translated, it gives CASSLVAGKTQP. The CDR3 reads in full as CASSLVAGKTQPQHF.

This clone is classed as medium-sized by frequency. The observed sequence ends 3 residues before the CDR3 terminus, with the missing tail filled in from the germline J gene. The V and J genes are TRBV7-9 and TRBJ2-3, with 9 bases that match TRBD1. CDR1 is SEHNR, CDR2 FQNEAQ, per germline (reference sequence). The junction had 6 bases not matched to a gene; V was cut back by 5 bases and J by 3 bases. This CDR3 contains 15 residues. Partial CDR3 DNA: TGTGCCAGCAGCCCCGGGACAGGGTGGACAGATACG. Protein: CASSPGTGWTDT. The whole CDR3 region reads CASSPGTGWTDTQYF.

About this clone: Read sequence stops 3 residues before the CDR3 end, and the germline J gene provides the missing end. The gene calls are TRBV18 and TRBJ2-1; tentative D call: TRBD2 (6 bases). V was shortened by 2 bases and J by 8 bases, with 13 bases between the two germline ends. The CDR3 has 14 residues. The V gene's germline CDR1 is KGHSH and CDR2 LQKENI. The CDR3 spells CASSPVGGVDEQFF. The covered CDR3 bases are TGTGCCAGCTCACCAGTTGGAGGGGTCGATGAG.

This chain's CDR3 is CASSFNRGEAGELFF. CDR3 DNA, as far as it was read: TGTGCCAGCAGTTTCAACAGGGGTGAGGCCGGGGAG. The V gene is TRBV12-3 or TRBV12-4, the J gene TRBJ2-2, with TRBD1 identical over 7 bases. The read is 3 residues too short to cover the CDR3 end, so that end is filled in from the germline J gene. The length of the CDR3 is 15 residues. The V segment lost 3 bases and the J segment 6 bases; nucleotides outside the gene matches: 7.

The CDR3: CSASRGQRAFF. The CDR3 DNA, read in part, is TGCAGTGCTAGCAGGGGGCAACGA. V is TRBV20-1 and J is TRBJ1-1; 8 bases agree with TRBD1. The sequenced fragment ends 3 residues before the CDR3 boundary, so the rest is inferred from the germline J gene. CDR1 and CDR2 (germline): DFQATT, SNEGSKA (reference sequence). The CDR3 covers 11 residues.

About this clone: The read ends 3 residues before the CDR3 terminus; that terminus is restored from the germline J gene. This chain uses TRBV7-8 with TRBJ1-3; 7 bases agree with TRBD1. CDR1 is SGHVS, CDR2 FQNEAQ, per germline. The CDR3 has 15 residues. Unmatched junction bases numbered 10, after V lost 4 bases and J lost 7 bases. The DNA read from the CDR3 is TGTGCCAGCAGCTCACGAGGGACAGTAGGGAACACC. This sequence encodes CASSSRGTVGNT. The CDR3 in its entirety is CASSSRGTVGNTIYF.

This clone counts as medium-sized by frequency. The read ends 3 residues early relative to the CDR3; the germline J gene fills the gap. This sequence joins TRBV10-3 and TRBJ1-4, with D uncertain. The CDR3 runs to 15 residues. V was shortened by 0 bases and J by 4 bases, with 9 bases between the two germline ends. The V gene's germline CDR1 is ENHRY and CDR2 SYGVKD. The part of the CDR3 DNA that was read is TGTGCCATCAGTGAGTCGGGCCGCTTTAATGAAAAA. This sequence encodes CAISESGRFNEK. In full, the CDR3 reads CAISESGRFNEKLFF.

Note on this clone: The CDR3 is cut off 3 residues early in the read; its end comes from the germline J gene. V and J are TRBV7-2 and TRBJ2-4; possibly TRBD2 for D (6 bases). This CDR3 spans 14 amino acids. The V end was cut by 5 bases, the J end by 6 bases, with 14 bases between. CDR1 and CDR2 (germline): SGHTA, FQGNSA. Partial CDR3 DNA: TGTGCCAGCAGCCCCAGACTAGATATAAACATT. Its protein product is CASSPRLDINI. The CDR3 as a whole reads CASSPRLDINIQYF.

This clone is deemed medium-sized by its frequency. CDR3 bases read: TGTGCCAGCGGGGGGTACGGCAATGAG. Translation: CASGGYGNE. The CDR3 as a whole reads CASGGYGNEQFF. The chain couples TRBV6-2 or TRBV6-3 to TRBJ2-1; perhaps TRBD2 as D (6 bases). The CDR3 end is not reached by the read, which stops 3 residues before it; the germline J gene fills it in. CDR1 and CDR2 (germline): MNHEY, SVGEGT. The V gene lost 8 bases and the J gene lost 6 bases, with 11 bases spanning the gap. This CDR3 comprises 12 residues.

Note on this clone: The read halts 3 residues ahead of the CDR3 end, with the missing end drawn from the germline J gene. The chain couples TRBV28 to TRBJ2-7; possible D gene TRBD1, 7 bases. This CDR3 region has 15 residues. V was shortened by 8 bases and J by 0 bases, with 17 bases between the two germline ends. Per germline, CDR1 MDHEN and CDR2 SYDVKM. The CDR3 DNA, read in part, is TGTGCCAGCCATCCAGGGGGGAAAAGCTCCTACGAG. This gives the protein CASHPGGKSSYE. The full CDR3 protein reads CASHPGGKSSYEQYF.

As for this clone: The CDR3 extends 3 residues past the end of the read, so its final part is completed from the germline J gene. The chain employs TRBV30 and TRBJ1-1; D might be TRBD1 (5 bases). With 3 bases removed from V and 1 base from J, the gap between germline ends came to 12 bases. The CDR3 consists of 14 residues. Germline CDR1 GTSNPN, CDR2 SVGIG (reference sequence). The DNA read from the CDR3 is TGTGCCTGGAGACGGGCGGGGGAGAACACTGAA. It yields the protein CAWRRAGENTE. The whole CDR3 protein reads CAWRRAGENTEAFF.

In the case of this clone: The read is 3 residues too short to cover the CDR3 end, so that end is filled in from the germline J gene. V gene TRBV6-1 combines with J gene TRBJ2-5; the D gene is possibly TRBD1 (6 bases). CDR3 size: 15 residues. From germline, CDR1 is MNHNS and CDR2 SASEGT. V was cut by 3 bases and J by 5 bases, with 16 bases left in between. CDR3 residues: CASSDRGTGWETQYF. The CDR3 bases that were read are TGTGCCAGCAGTGATAGAGGCACAGGGTGGGAGACC.

Concerning this clone: Sequencing ends 3 residues short of the CDR3 end; the germline J gene provides the rest. The rearrangement joins TRBV5-1 to TRBJ2-3; TRBD1 aligns across 9 bases. J gave up 1 base and V 4 bases, and 7 bases lay outside the gene matches. The CDR3 spans 16 residues. Germline V gene sequence: CDR1 SGHRS, CDR2 YFSETQ. The sequenced part of the CDR3 DNA is TGCGCCAGCAGCACGGGACAGGGTTCCGGCACAGATACG. It specifies CASSTGQGSGTDT. The full-length CDR3 reads as CASSTGQGSGTDTQYF. Full variable domain (missing parts from reference TRBV5-1 and TRBJ2-3): KAGVTQTPRYLIKTRGQQVTLSCSPISGHRSVSWYQQTPGQGLQFLFEYFSETQRNKGNFPGRFSGRQFSNSRSEMNVSTLELGDSALYLCASSTGQGSGTDTQYFGPGTRLTVL.

On this clone itself: The CDR3 end falls 3 residues outside the read, so it is completed with the germline J gene. This chain uses TRBV20-1 with TRBJ1-4; 8 bases fit TRBD1. The J segment lost 5 bases and the V segment lost 6 bases, leaving 5 bases of the junction unmatched. The germline V gene encodes CDR1 DFQATT and CDR2 SNEGSKA (reference sequence). This CDR3 spans 13 amino acids. CDR3 DNA (partial): TGCAGTGCCCGGACAGGGAGGAATGAAAAA. Amino acids: CSARTGRNEK. The full CDR3 is CSARTGRNEKLFF.

The DNA read from the CDR3 is TGTGCCAGCAGTTCGGCGCTAGCCTCCTACAATGAG. Translating gives CASSSALASYNE. Given in full, the CDR3 is CASSSALASYNEQFF. J is TRBJ2-1 and V is TRBV28; possible D gene TRBD2, 5 bases. Read sequence stops 3 residues before the CDR3 end, and the germline J gene provides the missing end. Germline CDR1 MDHEN, CDR2 SYDVKM. The CDR3 loop spans 15 amino acids. V shed 4 bases and J shed 0 bases, with 10 bases lying between them.

Turning to this clone: The CDR3 extends 3 residues past the end of the read, so its final part is completed from the germline J gene. This chain connects TRBV5-5 to TRBJ2-5; 7 nucleotides line up with TRBD1. This CDR3 spans 15 amino acids. The germline V gene encodes CDR1 SGHKS and CDR2 YYEKEE (reference sequence). Trimming took 5 bases from V and 2 from J; bases not matched to a gene: 9. The CDR3 DNA, read in part, is TGTGCCAGCAGTCTTTGGGGACAGCCTCAAGAGACC. Translation gives CASSLWGQPQET. The CDR3 in full is CASSLWGQPQETQYF.

As for this clone: Read sequence stops 3 residues before the CDR3 end, and the germline J gene provides the missing end. The chain has TRBV27 and TRBJ2-7; possible D gene TRBD1, 5 bases. This CDR3 comprises 15 residues. V was cut by 6 bases and J by 0 bases, with 15 bases left in between. From germline, CDR1 is MNHEY and CDR2 SMNVEV (reference sequence). The sequenced CDR3 bases are TGTGCCAGCAGCTATAGGAAGGGGCTCTCCTACGAG. Protein sequence: CASSYRKGLSYE. The full CDR3 protein is CASSYRKGLSYEQYF.

A word on this clone: Read coverage stops 3 residues before the CDR3 terminus; the germline J gene supplies the remainder. The V and J genes are TRBV7-6 and TRBJ1-6, with 7 positions matching TRBD1. The CDR3 runs to 18 residues. CDR1 SGHVS and CDR2 FNYEAQ come from the germline V gene. V lost 0 bases and J lost 5; bases outside the gene matches: 10. Partial CDR3 DNA: TGTGCCAGCAGCTTAGCGGGCCCAAGGGGGCCCCATAATTCACCC. Translated: CASSLAGPRGPHNSP. The CDR3 as a whole reads CASSLAGPRGPHNSPLHF.